What follows describes a single TCR beta chain. Its antigen is still unknown. These data originate in a study of T cell repertoires in cytomegalovirus infection. Turning to the study itself: Used in the study were CMV epitopes, some recently identified and HLA-C-restricted, others well-studied and HLA-B-restricted.

Germline CDR1 is SGHTA and CDR2 is FQGNSA. The CDR3 is made up of 15 amino acids. V was cut by 2 bases and J by 0 bases, with 10 bases left in between. MiXCR, run by TCRdb on the reads, gives a single entry per CDR3 protein. In the table there are about 150,000 distinct CDR3 sequences, around 32% of which are singletons. The source of this sequence is a human donor in good health (CMV status not recorded). Some clones in this sample may be carry-over from other donors' samples. The input for sequencing was CD8+ T cells from cultured PBMCs, taken from culture after CMV antigen stimulation. V usage is TRBV7-2 and J usage is TRBJ1-1, with D hard to call. The CDR3 here is CASSLPSYMNTEAFF. The CDR3, as DNA: TGTGCCAGCAGCTTACCATCTTACATGAACACTGAAGCTTTCTTT. The full variable domain, completed using reference TRBV7-2 and TRBJ1-1, is GAGVSQSPSNKVTEKGKDVELRCDPISGHTALYWYRQSLGQGLEFLIYFQGNSAPDKSGLPSDRFSAERTGGSVSTLTIQRTQQEDSAVYLCASSLPSYMNTEAFFGQGTRLTVV.